A selection of T cell receptor beta chains follows, all from one sample in a study of patients and donors after allogeneic stem cell transplantation. MiXCR was run by TCRdb on the RT-PCR reads, yielding one entry per CDR3 protein. The data contain approximately 170,000 distinct CDR3 sequences, approximately 25% of them singletons. Sequencing was performed on blood, either unsorted or a sorted T cell fraction (not recorded which). The receptors stem from a human donor who was either an allogeneic HSCT recipient or a stem cell or donor lymphocyte infusion donor (not recorded which). It is not recorded whose cells these are; they may come from a transplant donor. The CDR3 runs from the conserved cysteine through the conserved F or W. The D gene is left open where the match is weak. Some rows have no size entry. The others give once, few or many, or a class for an expanded clone.

TRBV6-5	few	TRBJ1-3	.	TGTGCCAGCAGTTTGGAGGATGGAAACACCATATATTTT	CASSLEDGNTIYF
TRBV7-3	few	TRBJ1-6	.	TGTGCCAGCAGCCGGACAGACTATAATTCACCCCTCCACTTT	CASSRTDYNSPLHF
TRBV20-1	few	TRBJ1-5	.	TGCAGTGCTAGAGCACAGTCTGGTCAGCCCCAGCATTTT	CSARAQSGQPQHF
TRBV6-4	.	TRBJ2-5	.	TGTGCCAGCGTTCCGGAGACCCAGTACTTC	CASVPETQYF
TRBV12-3/TRBV12-4	.	TRBJ2-1	.	TGTGCCAGCAGTTTTGCGACAGGCAATGAGCAGTTCTTC	CASSFATGNEQFF
TRBV29-1	many	TRBJ1-5	.	TGCAGCGTTGCCCGTTCCGGGGGTGGTCAGCCCCAGCATTTT	CSVARSGGGQPQHF
TRBV12-3/TRBV12-4	few	TRBJ1-1	.	TGTGCCAGCAGTTTGGGTGAGGAGGTATCCTTTGAAGCTTTCTTT	CASSLGEEVSFEAFF
TRBV29-1	few	TRBJ1-1	.	TGCAGCGCTGGGGGGGGTCGAGTGAACACTGAAGCTTTCTTT	CSAGGGRVNTEAFF
TRBV13	few	TRBJ2-7	TRBD1	TGTGCCAGCAGCTTAGGATCGACAGGGGGCTGGGAGCAGTACTTC	CASSLGSTGGWEQYF
TRBV20-1	.	TRBJ2-7	.	TGCAGTGTTATACAGAAGAAAGGATACGAGCAGTACTTC	CSVIQKKGYEQYF
TRBV20-1	.	TRBJ2-1	TRBD1	TGCAGTGCTAGAGAGTTGGGACAGGGTACGTTAAATCCCCAGTTCTTC	CSARELGQGTLNPQFF
TRBV4-1	.	TRBJ2-5	.	TGCGCCAGCAGCCAGCGAGAAGAGACCCAGTACTTC	CASSQREETQYF
TRBV12-3/TRBV12-4	.	TRBJ2-2	.	TGTGCCAGCCTGGAGAGCTTCACCGGGGAGCTGTTTTTT	CASLESFTGELFF
TRBV12-3/TRBV12-4	.	TRBJ1-4	.	TGTGCCAGCAGTTTTGGTCAGGTTAATGAAAAACTGTTTTTT	CASSFGQVNEKLFF
TRBV29-1	once	TRBJ2-3	.	TGCAGCGTTGACGCGGGACAGACTCACACAGATACGCAGTATTTT	CSVDAGQTHTDTQYF
TRBV15	few	TRBJ1-5	.	TGTGCCACCAGCAGAGGGGGGGGCAATCAGCCCCAGCATTTT	CATSRGGGNQPQHF
TRBV6-5	.	TRBJ2-7	.	TGTGCCAGCAGTTACGGAGTGGGTCGATATTACGAGCAGTACTTC	CASSYGVGRYYEQYF
TRBV4-3	many	TRBJ1-2	.	TGCGCCAGCAGCCAAGATATCGGCACAGGGCACTATGGCTACACCTTC	CASSQDIGTGHYGYTF
TRBV20-1	many	TRBJ2-3	TRBD2	TGCAGTGCTATAGCTTTAGCGGGGGCCCTCACAGATACGCAGTATTTT	CSAIALAGALTDTQYF
TRBV4-1	.	TRBJ2-7	TRBD1	TGCGCCAGCAGCCAAACGGGGACAGGGATCGACGAGCAGTACTTC	CASSQTGTGIDEQYF
TRBV4-3	.	TRBJ2-7	.	TGCGCCAGCAGCCAAGCCCTAGGTCCCCGCGAGCAGTACTTC	CASSQALGPREQYF
TRBV3-1	few	TRBJ2-1	TRBD2	TGTGCCAGCAGCCAAGACTTAGCGGGGTTGGGATACAATGAGCAGTTCTTC	CASSQDLAGLGYNEQFF
TRBV11-2	.	TRBJ2-3	TRBD2	TGTGCCAGCAGCTTAAGGACTAGCGTAACAGATACGCAGTATTTT	CASSLRTSVTDTQYF
TRBV25-1	.	TRBJ1-4	.	TGTGCCAGCAGTGAGCTGGGTGAAAAACTGTTTTTT	CASSELGEKLFF
TRBV5-1	few	TRBJ1-3	TRBD1	TGCGCCAGCAGCTTGGACAGGGGCGGAAACACCATATATTTT	CASSLDRGGNTIYF
TRBV4-2	medium-sized	TRBJ1-2	.	TGTGCCAGCAGCCAAGATCCGACACATGGGGCCTCCTATGGCTACACCTTC	CASSQDPTHGASYGYTF
TRBV12-3/TRBV12-4	.	TRBJ2-2	.	TGTGCCAGCAGTTTAGTAAATCCGGGGGAGCTGTTTTTT	CASSLVNPGELFF
TRBV12-3/TRBV12-4	few	TRBJ2-2	TRBD2	TGTGCCAGCATAGGTCTAGCGGGGAACACCGGGGAGCTGTTTTTT	CASIGLAGNTGELFF
TRBV11-3	.	TRBJ2-1	.	TGTGCCTCGGGGGATACCTACAATGAGCAGTTCTTC	CASGDTYNEQFF
TRBV7-8	.	TRBJ1-2	.	TGTGCCAGCAGCTTAGCTACCGGGCCAACTATCGGAGGCTACACCTTC	CASSLATGPTIGGYTF
TRBV15	.	TRBJ2-3	.	TGTGCCACCAGCAGAGATCCCACAGGGACAGATACGCAGTATTTT	CATSRDPTGTDTQYF
TRBV4-3	.	TRBJ1-1	.	TGCGCCAGCAGCCAAGTTACCTCCACTGAAGCTTTCTTT	CASSQVTSTEAFF
TRBV18	.	TRBJ1-3	TRBD1	TGTGCCAGCTCACGGTGGGACAGGGGAACCTCTGGAAACACCATATATTTT	CASSRWDRGTSGNTIYF
TRBV4-1	.	TRBJ1-6	.	TGCGCCAGCAGCCAAGGTGTGGGGGGCAGGCAGCCCCTCCACTTT	CASSQGVGGRQPLHF
TRBV12-3/TRBV12-4	few	TRBJ1-4	TRBD1	TGTGCCAGCAGCTCTGGGACAGCTGAAGCAACTAATGAAAAACTGTTTTTT	CASSSGTAEATNEKLFF
TRBV6-5	.	TRBJ2-5	.	TGTGCCAGCAGTTACTCCGCAGAGTACCAAGAGACCCAGTACTTC	CASSYSAEYQETQYF
TRBV11-1	.	TRBJ1-1	.	TGTGCCAGCAGCACAGTGAACAAAGCTTTCTTT	CASSTVNKAFF
TRBV4-1	few	TRBJ1-2	.	TGCGCCAGCAGCCAAGTTCTTATAAAGGGGAAGAATATATTCTATGGCTACACCTTC	CASSQVLIKGKNIFYGYTF
TRBV5-1	few	TRBJ2-3	.	TGCGCCAGCAGCTTGCCATCCATGACTAGCACAGATACGCAGTATTTT	CASSLPSMTSTDTQYF
TRBV7-7	.	TRBJ2-1	TRBD1	TGTGCTAGCAGCCTCTCCGGGACAGGGGAGGATGAGCAGTTCTTC	CASSLSGTGEDEQFF
TRBV9	.	TRBJ2-7	TRBD1	TGTGCCAGCAGCGTGGGGACAGAAAATTACGAGCAGTACTTC	CASSVGTENYEQYF
TRBV29-1	.	TRBJ2-2	TRBD2	TGCAGCGCCGGCGGGAGGGGATTCAACGGGGAGCTGTTTTTT	CSAGGRGFNGELFF
TRBV19	.	TRBJ1-3	TRBD1	TGTGCCAGCACCCCGGACAGGTTCAACACCATATATTTT	CASTPDRFNTIYF
TRBV7-8	few	TRBJ1-3	.	TGTGCCAGCCAAGGGGGTTTCGGAGACACCATATATTTT	CASQGGFGDTIYF
TRBV7-9	few	TRBJ1-5	.	TGTGCCAGCAGCTTAGGAGGACACAGAATTAGCAATCAGCCCCAGCATTTT	CASSLGGHRISNQPQHF
TRBV12-3/TRBV12-4	.	TRBJ1-1	.	TGTGCCAGCAGTTTGCGTCGCGGGAACACTGAAGCTTTCTTT	CASSLRRGNTEAFF
TRBV20-1	.	TRBJ2-3	.	TGCAGTGCGGAGTGGCCCGGGAAAGGGGATACGCAGTATTTT	CSAEWPGKGDTQYF
TRBV11-2	.	TRBJ2-1	.	TGTGCCAGCAGCTTAGCTGGAAACAATGAGCAGTTCTTC	CASSLAGNNEQFF
TRBV5-1	few	TRBJ2-1	TRBD1	TGCGCCAGCAGCTTGTTTACGGGACAGGGAATCTATGAGCAGTTCTTC	CASSLFTGQGIYEQFF
TRBV5-1	.	TRBJ1-2	.	TGCGCCAGCAGCTTGGAACAACATGGGGATGGCTACACCTTC	CASSLEQHGDGYTF
TRBV7-9	many	TRBJ1-1	.	TGTGCCAGCAGCCCAATACAGTACACTGAAGCTTTCTTT	CASSPIQYTEAFF
TRBV29-1	few	TRBJ2-1	TRBD2	TGCAGCGTTGCGCTAGCGGGGGGCTACAATGAGCAGTTCTTC	CSVALAGGYNEQFF
TRBV5-1	.	TRBJ2-7	.	TGCGCCAGCAGCTTATCAGGTACCGGTAGTTCCTACGAGCAGTACTTC	CASSLSGTGSSYEQYF
TRBV21-1	.	TRBJ2-7	.	TGTGCCAGCGAGCATGCGTCCGGCGAGCAGTACTTC	CASEHASGEQYF
TRBV7-6	.	TRBJ2-7	.	TGTGCCAGCACCATAGACAGCTTAAGCCCCGAGCAGTACTTC	CASTIDSLSPEQYF
TRBV29-1	.	TRBJ1-2	.	TGCAGCGTCTCTGGGACCGCCGGTGGCTACACCTTC	CSVSGTAGGYTF
TRBV6-5	.	TRBJ2-4	.	TGTGCCAGCAGACAGGGATCCAAAAACATTCAGTACTTC	CASRQGSKNIQYF
TRBV20-1	.	TRBJ1-4	.	TGCAGACCACAGGGAAATGAAAAACTGTTTTTT	CRPQGNEKLFF
TRBV19	.	TRBJ2-7	.	TGTGCCAGTAGTACCGTTCCCCCTGAAGCCTACGAGCAGTACTTC	CASSTVPPEAYEQYF
TRBV20-1	.	TRBJ2-1	.	TGCAGTGCTAGAGATGGGGTCAATGAGCAGTTCTTC	CSARDGVNEQFF